This T cell receptor (beta chain) originates from a study of tumor-infiltrating lymphocytes in primary liver carcinoma. Study-wide results and caveats: Tumors had a significantly higher top-250-clone fraction than blood (p = 0.039).

Germline CDR1 reads MDHEN; CDR2 reads SYDVKM. This CDR3 is 13 amino acids long. cDNA specific to TCR beta was made from 450 to 650 ng of total RNA, with a constant-region primer employed for priming. ARM-PCR was slightly modified, and three nested multiplex PCR rounds with it gave rise to the TCR beta libraries. The study ran its first two PCR rounds for approximately 10 cycles each, using TRBV1-TRBV30 forward primers and a C-beta reverse primer. TCRdb analysed the multiplex PCR reads with MiXCR anew, one entry per CDR3 protein. The sample has some 95,000 distinct CDR3 sequences; less than 75% are singletons. On this clonotype: Its antigen remains unknown. The junction differs from germline at one of its ends, possibly a read error.

Unsorted bulk tissue (about 18-32 mg) underwent RNA and DNA co-extraction. J is TRBJ2-7 and V is TRBV28, with 7 bases identical to TRBD1. Material for sequencing was tumor-adjacent normal liver tissue. This clonotype originated in a man aged 35 to 55 with primary liver carcinoma and hepatitis B virus infection. CDR3 loop: CASSRPGGGERYF. As DNA, the CDR3 is TGTGCCAGCAGTCGGCCAGGGGGTGGAGAGCGGTACTTC.